The 28 T cell receptor beta chains below were found in one sample sequenced in a study of shared clonotypes between healthy human individuals. Using immunoSEQ multiplex PCR, the repertoire was profiled, and TCRdb retains in-frame clones only, with some absent. The sample includes around 2.3 million clones, approximately 95% of them seen just once. Sequencing was carried out using naive CD4+ T cells sorted from blood. Subset specified: CD45RA+ positively selected. The receptors were gathered from a man younger than 35 in good health.

The V gene is TRBV12-5, the J gene TRBJ2-3; 10 positions agree with TRBD2. In germline, CDR1 is LGHNT, CDR2 FRNRAP. J gave up 4 bases and V 5 bases, and 3 bases lay outside the gene matches. The CDR3 extends over 14 amino acids. CDR3 DNA sequence: TGTGCTAGTGGTCCTAGCGGGGGAGCAGATACGCAGTATTTT. The encoded protein is CASGPSGGADTQYF.

The chain combines TRBV5-1 with TRBJ2-1; 7 bases map to TRBD2. This CDR3 region has 14 residues. Germline values: CDR1 SGHRS, CDR2 YFSETQ. Germline trimming cut 2 bases from V and 3 bases from J; bases unmatched to any gene: 2. The CDR3 nucleotides read TGCGCCAGCAGCTTTGGGGAGGGCTACAATGAGCAGTTCTTC. It is translated as CASSFGEGYNEQFF.

Details on this clone: Within the sample, other DNA sequences also encode this same CDR3. This chain joins TRBV18 and TRBJ1-4, with a tentative D call TRBD1 (6 bases). V gave up 1 base and J gave up 4 bases, with 7 bases separating them. The CDR3 is 14 amino acids. Germline V gene data show CDR1 as KGHSH and CDR2 as LQKENI. This CDR3 is CASSPRGGNEKLFF. The CDR3 DNA is TGTGCCAGCTCACCACGAGGGGGTAATGAAAAACTGTTTTTT.

The genes are TRBV2 and TRBJ2-6; 7 bases align to TRBD1. The germline gives CDR1 SNHLY, CDR2 FYNNEI. The CDR3 runs to 16 residues. The V and J ends lost 9 bases and 3 bases, in that order; junction bases with no gene match: 11. Written as DNA, the CDR3 is TGTGCCAGAGGTCCGACAGGGATGTTTGGGGCCAACGTCCTGACTTTC. This translates into CARGPTGMFGANVLTF. Full variable domain (outside the CDR3, taken from reference TRBV2 and TRBJ2-6): EPEVTQTPSHQVTQMGQEVILRCVPISNHLYFYWYRQILGQKVEFLVSFYNNEISEKSEIFDDQFSVERPDGSNFTLKIRSTKLEDSAMYFCARGPTGMFGANVLTFGAGSRLTVL.

The genes are TRBV7-2 and TRBJ2-1; tentative D call: TRBD2 (6 bases). This CDR3 spans 17 amino acids. CDR1 and CDR2 (germline): SGHTA, FQGNSA. Trimming removed 3 bases from V and 0 bases from J, with 15 bases in between. As DNA, the CDR3 is TGTGCCAGCAGCTTCGAATTAGCGGCCAGCTCCTACAATGAGCAGTTCTTC. Protein product: CASSFELAASSYNEQFF.

The chain employs TRBV7-9 and TRBJ1-5; D is unresolved. The V end was cut by 6 bases, the J end by 1 base, with 10 bases between. In germline, CDR1 is SEHNR, CDR2 FQNEAQ (reference sequence). CDR3 length: 14 residues. As DNA, the CDR3 is TGTGCCAGCAGTTTCGTAGGGAGCAATCAGCCCCAGCATTTT. Translation gives CASSFVGSNQPQHF.

This chain's CDR3 is CASTLLGGSEQYF. In DNA form, the CDR3 reads TGTGCCAGCACCCTACTAGGTGGTTCCGAGCAGTACTTC. The chain employs TRBV27 and TRBJ2-7, with a weak D call TRBD2 (5 bases). The CDR3 length is 13 residues. From germline, CDR1 is MNHEY and CDR2 SMNVEV (reference sequence). The V end lost 7 bases, the J end lost 6 bases, and 16 bases lay between the germline ends.

Comments on this clone: The same CDR3 can be traced to other DNA sequences in this sample. The chain joins TRBV6-1 to TRBJ1-6; D gene uncertain. Germline V CDR1 and CDR2: MNHNS, SASEGT. The CDR3 is made up of 14 amino acids. V lost 0 bases, J lost 4 bases, and 4 bases lay in between. This CDR3 reads CASSEAGYNSPLHF. The DNA of the CDR3 is TGTGCCAGCAGTGAAGCGGGGTATAATTCACCCCTCCACTTT.

The chain links TRBV10-3 to TRBJ1-3; D remains unclear. V was cut by 4 bases and J by 8 bases, with 6 bases left in between. The length of the CDR3 is 11 residues. The germline gives CDR1 ENHRY, CDR2 SYGVKD. The CDR3 spells CAISGGDTIYF. For the CDR3, the DNA is TGTGCCATCAGTGGCGGGGACACCATATATTTT.

The chain recombines TRBV19 with TRBJ2-7; a weak D match, TRBD1 (6 bases). The CDR3 sequence is 13 residues long. Germline values: CDR1 LNHDA, CDR2 SQIVND (reference sequence). V was clipped by 4 bases and J by 2 bases, with 9 bases between them. In DNA form, the CDR3 reads TGTGCCAGTAGTACTTCAGGGGCCTACGAGCAGTACTTC. Translated: CASSTSGAYEQYF. Combining the CDR3 with reference TRBV19 and TRBJ2-7 gives the whole variable domain DGGITQSPKYLFRKEGQNVTLSCEQNLNHDAMYWYRQDPGQGLRLIYYSQIVNDFQKGDIAEGYSVSREKKESFPLTVTSAQKNPTAFYLCASSTSGAYEQYFGPGTRLTVT.

The rearrangement joins TRBV7-2 to TRBJ1-2; D gene uncertain. This CDR3 spans 14 amino acids. CDR1 and CDR2 (germline): SGHTA, FQGNSA. V dropped 4 bases and J dropped 7 bases, with 16 bases sitting between them. In DNA, the CDR3 is TGTGCCAGCAGCTCGGGCCCGGCGGGTGGTGGCTACACCTTC. It codes for CASSSGPAGGGYTF.

In regard to this clone: Distinct nucleotide sequences in the sample also encode this CDR3. The chain employs TRBV7-2 and TRBJ2-7; no definite D call. V gave up 1 base and J gave up 2 bases, with 6 bases separating them. Looked up from germline, CDR1 is SGHTA and CDR2 is FQGNSA. This CDR3 region has 13 residues. The CDR3 is CASSLGRTYEQYF. The CDR3 bases are TGTGCCAGCAGCTTAGGGCGTACCTACGAGCAGTACTTC.

The chain combines TRBV6-1 with TRBJ1-3; D uncertain. The CDR3 extends over 11 amino acids. Trimming took off 4 bases at V and 11 bases at J, with 9 bases between the two ends. Germline lookup yields CDR1 MNHNS and CDR2 SASEGT. The CDR3 reads CASSAAMAIYF. The CDR3 DNA sequence: TGTGCCAGCAGTGCCGCCATGGCCATATATTTT.

The genes are TRBV19 and TRBJ2-3; D possibly corresponds to TRBD2 (5 bases). This CDR3 region has 14 residues. Germline lookup yields CDR1 LNHDA and CDR2 SQIVND (reference sequence). V was shortened by 5 bases and J by 1 base, with 10 bases between the two germline ends. CDR3 residues: CASSEGRGTDTQYF. CDR3 DNA: TGTGCCAGTAGTGAAGGGAGAGGCACAGATACGCAGTATTTT.

This chain uses TRBV30 with TRBJ2-3; D possibly corresponds to TRBD1 (5 bases). Germline CDR1 is GTSNPN and CDR2 is SVGIG (reference sequence). V dropped 1 base and J dropped 4 bases, with 15 bases sitting between them. The CDR3 is 15 amino acids. The CDR3 is CAWSDRGSWADTQYF. The DNA for the CDR3 is TGTGCCTGGAGTGATAGGGGATCTTGGGCAGATACGCAGTATTTT.

Turning to this clone: Other DNA sequences within the sample encode an identical CDR3. V gene TRBV30 combines with J gene TRBJ1-5, with a tentative D call TRBD1 (5 bases). Trimming cost V 5 bases and J 1 base, with 9 bases left between them. This CDR3 spans 13 amino acids. Germline V CDR1 and CDR2: GTSNPN, SVGIG (reference sequence). Here the CDR3 reads CAWARDSNQPQHF. In DNA, the CDR3 is TGTGCCTGGGCCCGGGACAGCAATCAGCCCCAGCATTTT.

The chain joins TRBV28 to TRBJ2-7; the D is unclear. In germline, CDR1 is MDHEN, CDR2 SYDVKM. This CDR3 spans 12 amino acids. Trimming removed 3 bases at V and 6 bases at J, with 9 bases between. The CDR3 here is CASSFMRGEQYF. The CDR3 DNA follows: TGTGCCAGCAGTTTTATGCGAGGCGAGCAGTACTTC.

The sample holds one count of this clone. This chain uses TRBV5-1 with TRBJ2-1; D is unresolved. This CDR3 contains 12 residues. In germline, CDR1 is SGHRS, CDR2 YFSETQ. Trimming removed 3 bases at V and 4 bases at J, with 5 bases between. The CDR3 coding sequence is TGCGCCAGCAGCTCCTATTACAATGAGCAGTTCTTC. Amino acid sequence: CASSSYYNEQFF. The full variable domain, rest sourced from reference TRBV5-1 and TRBJ2-1, is KAGVTQTPRYLIKTRGQQVTLSCSPISGHRSVSWYQQTPGQGLQFLFEYFSETQRNKGNFPGRFSGRQFSNSRSEMNVSTLELGDSALYLCASSSYYNEQFFGPGTRLTVL.

The chain is built from TRBV6-5 and TRBJ2-5, with D possibly matching TRBD1 (6 bases). Trimming took off 6 bases at V and 1 base at J, with 15 bases between the two ends. Germline loops: CDR1 MNHEY, CDR2 SVGAGI. The CDR3 covers 15 residues. CDR3 DNA: TGTGCCAGCAGCCGGATAGGACAGACCCAAGAGACCCAGTACTTC. Translation gives CASSRIGQTQETQYF.

The J gene is TRBJ1-1, the V gene TRBV6-1; 12 nucleotides agree with TRBD1. The germline CDR1 and CDR2 sequences are MNHNS and SASEGT. The CDR3 is 14 amino acids. V trimming: 8 bases; J trimming: 7 bases; junction bases outside the gene matches: 8. The DNA of the CDR3 is TGTGCCAGCCCACCGGGACAGGGGGCGGATGAAGCTTTCTTT. It is translated as CASPPGQGADEAFF.

The sample holds one count of this clone. The gene calls are TRBV4-3 and TRBJ1-3; no clear D. The germline V and J ends were trimmed by 0 bases and 0 bases, with 9 bases remaining between them. Germline CDR1 is LGHNA and CDR2 is YSLEER. This CDR3 contains 16 residues. Here the CDR3 DNA reads TGCGCCAGCAGCCAAGATCCGCAGCCCTCTGGAAACACCATATATTTT. It specifies CASSQDPQPSGNTIYF.

The chain employs TRBV2 and TRBJ2-7; 11 bases are a match to TRBD2. The CDR3 covers 15 residues. The J segment lost 4 bases and the V segment lost 6 bases, leaving 8 bases of the junction unmatched. Germline V gene data show CDR1 as SNHLY and CDR2 as FYNNEI. In DNA form, the CDR3 reads TGTGCCAGCAGAAAAATAGCGGGAGGGCCTTACGAGCAGTACTTC. This sequence encodes CASRKIAGGPYEQYF.

This clone has only one observation. The gene calls are TRBV28 and TRBJ1-1; D gene uncertain. CDR3 length equals 13 residues. V dropped 8 bases and J dropped 1 base, with 11 bases sitting between them. CDR1 is MDHEN, CDR2 SYDVKM, per germline. The CDR3 loop reads CASYPPRNTEAFF. The CDR3 DNA reads as TGTGCCAGCTATCCCCCCAGGAACACTGAAGCTTTCTTT.

This clone was seen once. V is TRBV28 and J is TRBJ2-1; D uncertain. The germline gives CDR1 MDHEN, CDR2 SYDVKM. V was trimmed by 5 bases and J by 7 bases, leaving 18 bases between them. The CDR3 consists of 15 residues. CDR3 nucleotides: TGTGCCAGCAGTCTAAGATTTAAGAGTCAAAATGAGCAGTTCTTC. Translated: CASSLRFKSQNEQFF.

The chain has TRBV30 and TRBJ1-4; no firm D call. The germline V gene encodes CDR1 GTSNPN and CDR2 SVGIG (reference sequence). The CDR3 spans 13 residues. Trimming stripped 2 bases from V and 5 bases from J, with 9 bases between. The CDR3 coding sequence is TGTGCCTGGAGTCTGTGGTCAAATGAAAAACTGTTTTTT. This translates into CAWSLWSNEKLFF.

This clone was detected once. The V gene is TRBV7-2, the J gene TRBJ2-5; D is ambiguous. The CDR3 consists of 14 residues. Germline CDR1 SGHTA, CDR2 FQGNSA. V shed 3 bases and J shed 5 bases, with 13 bases lying between them. The CDR3, as DNA: TGTGCCAGCAGCTTCAAGGGTATCGTGGAGACCCAGTACTTC. Translating it yields CASSFKGIVETQYF.

This chain joins TRBV5-4 and TRBJ2-6; D is ambiguous. There are 18 residues in the CDR3. Trimming cost V 1 base and J 0 bases, with 14 bases left between them. Germline V gives CDR1 SGHNT, CDR2 YYREEE (reference sequence). This chain's CDR3 is CASSLPGSQSSGANVLTF. The CDR3 nucleotides are TGTGCCAGCAGCTTGCCTGGATCACAGTCCTCTGGGGCCAACGTCCTGACTTTC.

The chain links TRBV19 to TRBJ2-7, with no clear D. Germline V CDR1 and CDR2: LNHDA, SQIVND (reference sequence). The CDR3 consists of 12 residues. V was trimmed by 5 bases and J by 0 bases, leaving 5 bases between them. CDR3 amino acids: CASSGTSYEQYF. The DNA of the CDR3 is TGTGCCAGTAGTGGAACCTCCTACGAGCAGTACTTC.